The entry below describes one T cell receptor (beta chain). The junction departs from the called germline gene at one end, perhaps through a read error. This record comes from a study of T-cell reconstitution after alpha-beta-depleted transplantation in children. Unique molecular identifiers were incorporated during preparation of the TCRbeta library. TCRdb recomputed calls from the PCR reads with MiXCR, one row per CDR3 protein. The sample has roughly 300,000 distinct CDR3 sequences; 11% are singletons. The germline CDR1 and CDR2 sequences are SGHRS and YFSETQ. The CDR3 is 15 residues long. This clonotype originated in a male patient between 2 and 15 years old who had a stem cell transplant for chronic granulomatous disease, so the T cells may come from the graft donor. V and J are TRBV5-1 and TRBJ2-2; tentatively, D is TRBD2 (6 bases). The sequencing used peripheral blood, collected 180 days after TCRalphabeta/CD19-depleted stem cell transplant. This chain's CDR3 is CANSLAAGRTWELFF. DNA for the CDR3: TGCGCCAACAGCTTGGCCGCTGGGAGGACCTGGGAGCTGTTTTTT.